Shown below are 9 T cell receptor beta chains from a single sample sequenced in a study of blood T cell repertoires in COVID-19. Sequencing used immunoSEQ multiplex PCR; TCRdb keeps in-frame clones, though not all of them. Of some 120,000 clones listed, 80% to 90% were seen once; the top ten hold 3% to 4%. Sequenced sample: peripheral blood. The receptor source for this set is a woman aged 55-70 years with acute or convalescent COVID-19.

The chain has TRBV18 and TRBJ2-1; possible D gene TRBD2, 5 bases. From germline, CDR1 is KGHSH and CDR2 LQKENI. Trimming removed 6 bases at V and 3 bases at J, with 15 bases between. CDR3 length: 15 residues. In DNA form, the CDR3 reads TGTGCCAGCTCCCCGGCGGGCGGATACTACAATGAGCAGTTCTTC. This codes for CASSPAGGYYNEQFF. Variable domain in full (rest from reference TRBV18 and TRBJ2-1): NAGVMQNPRHLVRRRGQEARLRCSPMKGHSHVYWYRQLPEEGLKFMVYLQKENIIDESGMPKERFSAEFPKEGPSILRIQQVVRGDSAAYFCASSPAGGYYNEQFFGPGTRLTVL.

The chain joins TRBV7-3 to TRBJ2-7; possible D gene TRBD2, 6 bases. Germline CDR1 reads SGHTA; CDR2 reads FQGTGA. CDR3 size: 16 residues. Trimming shortened V by 7 bases and J by 5 bases, and 24 bases separated the two germline ends. The CDR3 nucleotides are TGTGCCAGCATCGGCCTTTTCCTAGCGCCTTTCCACGAGCAGTACTTC. Protein: CASIGLFLAPFHEQYF.

The genes are TRBV6-5 and TRBJ2-1, with 13 bases fitting TRBD2. The length of the CDR3 is 15 residues. CDR1 is MNHEY, CDR2 SVGAGI, per germline. V shed 6 bases, J shed 5 bases, and the junction held 4 bases outside the gene matches. CDR3 sequence (DNA): TGTGCCAGCAGCCCACTAGCGGGAGGGCACAATGAGCAGTTCTTC. Amino acids: CASSPLAGGHNEQFF.

CDR3 residues: CASGRADNEQFF. CDR3 coding DNA: TGTGCCAGCGGGAGGGCTGACAATGAGCAGTTCTTC. The rearrangement links TRBV5-4 to TRBJ2-1, with 7 bases that match TRBD2. The V and J ends lost 7 bases and 5 bases, in that order; junction bases with no gene match: 3. Per germline, CDR1 SGHNT and CDR2 YYREEE (reference sequence). The length of the CDR3 is 12 residues.

The rearrangement uses TRBV4-2 and TRBJ2-1; weak D call: TRBD2 (5 bases). The CDR3 has 14 amino acids. V was cut by 1 base and J by 7 bases, with 11 bases left in between. Germline CDR1 is LGHNA and CDR2 is YNFKEQ. CDR3 in DNA: TGTGCCAGCAGCCAAGGAGAGGGCATGAATGAGCAGTTCTTC. As protein: CASSQGEGMNEQFF.

This chain joins TRBV27 and TRBJ2-3; 9 bases align to TRBD2. V lost 0 bases and J lost 8; bases outside the gene matches: 6. Per the germline V gene, CDR1 is MNHEY and CDR2 is SMNVEV (reference sequence). This CDR3 is 15 amino acids long. The chain's CDR3 is CASSLSGGSGGTQYF. The CDR3 region has the DNA TGTGCCAGCAGTTTATCTGGGGGTAGCGGGGGTACGCAGTATTTT.

The chain combines TRBV3-1 (or the pseudogene TRBV3-2) with TRBJ2-2; TRBD2 matches at 10 bases. CDR1 LGHDT and CDR2 YNNKEL come from the germline V gene (reference sequence). The CDR3 runs to 15 residues. The ends lost 5 bases at V and 7 bases at J; junction bases unmatched: 7. This CDR3 is CASSIGPSGGGELFF. The CDR3 nucleotides are TGTGCCAGCAGCATTGGGCCTAGCGGGGGCGGGGAGCTGTTTTTT.

This chain uses TRBV25-1 with TRBJ2-1, with TRBD2 matching over 7 bases. After removal of 1 base from V and 5 bases from J, the junction contained 8 bases not matched to a gene. The germline V gene encodes CDR1 MGHDK and CDR2 SYGVNS. This CDR3 comprises 16 residues. The chain's CDR3 is CASSELRASGDNEQFF. As DNA, the CDR3 is TGTGCCAGCAGTGAATTACGGGCTAGCGGAGACAATGAGCAGTTCTTC.

The chain joins TRBV6-5 to TRBJ2-5; unclear D gene. Germline-derived CDR1 and CDR2 are MNHEY and SVGAGI. The CDR3 is 15 residues long. Between the trimmed V and J ends, which lost 7 bases and 0 bases, there was a span of 15 bases. Here the CDR3 reads CASTPWRKDQETQYF. The DNA for the CDR3 is TGTGCCAGCACTCCCTGGCGGAAGGACCAAGAGACCCAGTACTTC.